This entry lists 20 T cell receptor beta chains sequenced from one sample in a study of blood T cell repertoires in COVID-19. Measured with immunoSEQ multiplex PCR; TCRdb has only the in-frame clones, and not every one. This sample has around 140,000 clones, with 85% to 90% found just once. Sequenced input: peripheral blood. These receptors were collected from a man younger than 35 with COVID-19, enrolled during active disease.

This clone came up once. The gene calls are TRBV5-5 and TRBJ1-3, with a weak D call TRBD1 (6 bases). Germline values: CDR1 SGHKS, CDR2 YYEKEE (reference sequence). The CDR3 length is 15 residues. V was clipped by 4 bases and J by 4 bases, with 15 bases between them. CDR3 residues: CASSVQTGFGNTIYF. The CDR3 DNA sequence: TGTGCCAGCAGCGTCCAAACAGGGTTCGGAAACACCATATATTTT.

The chain couples TRBV6-2 or TRBV6-3 to TRBJ2-5; a possible D gene is TRBD1 (6 bases). Trimming shortened V by 5 bases and J by 5 bases, and 12 bases separated the two germline ends. This CDR3 has 13 residues. From germline, CDR1 is MNHEY and CDR2 SVGEGT. In DNA form, the CDR3 reads TGTGCCAGCAGTCCCACGAGGGGGGAGACCCAGTACTTC. Its translation: CASSPTRGETQYF.

The chain combines TRBV7-2 with TRBJ2-6; TRBD1 agrees at 11 bases. The CDR3 contains 18 residues. CDR1 is SGHTA, CDR2 FQGNSA, per germline. V lost 5 bases and J lost 3; bases outside the gene matches: 9. The CDR3 is CASSQGQGAIFGANVLTF. The CDR3 nucleotides read TGTGCCAGCAGCCAAGGACAGGGGGCGATTTTTGGGGCCAACGTCCTGACTTTC.

The J gene is TRBJ1-5, the V gene TRBV6-6; no clear D gene. Trimming took 6 bases from V and 3 from J, leaving 12 bases between them. CDR1 MNHNY and CDR2 SVGAGI come from the germline V gene (reference sequence). This CDR3 contains 14 residues. Here the CDR3 reads CASSSPGFNQPQHF. The CDR3 nucleotides read TGTGCCAGCAGCTCCCCGGGGTTCAATCAGCCCCAGCATTTT.

In DNA, the CDR3 is TGTGCCAGCAGCCCGACGACACCTGACTATGGCTACACCTTC. This codes for CASSPTTPDYGYTF. The rearrangement links TRBV7-9 to TRBJ1-2; D not resolved. Germline CDR1 and CDR2: SEHNR and FQNEAQ (reference sequence). Trimming took 5 bases from V and 3 from J, leaving 13 bases between them. The length of the CDR3 is 14 residues.

This clone was recorded a few times. The CDR3 loop reads CASSPDRDNSPLHF. The CDR3 bases are TGTGCCAGCAGCCCGGACAGGGACAATTCACCCCTCCACTTT. This sequence joins TRBV11-2 and TRBJ1-6, with TRBD1 matching 8 bases. Germline values: CDR1 SGHAT, CDR2 FQNNGV. V was pared by 5 bases and J by 7 bases, with 4 bases of the junction left unmatched. The CDR3 is made up of 14 amino acids.

The chain uses TRBV10-3 and TRBJ1-2, with D possibly matching TRBD1 (5 bases). The CDR3 covers 13 residues. The germline V and J ends were trimmed by 0 bases and 8 bases, with 10 bases remaining between them. Germline V gene sequence: CDR1 ENHRY, CDR2 SYGVKD. CDR3 loop: CAISESLGPGYTF. In DNA, the CDR3 is TGTGCCATCAGTGAGTCTTTGGGGCCCGGCTACACCTTC.

J is TRBJ2-1 and V is TRBV19; 7 nucleotides agree with TRBD1. This CDR3 spans 14 amino acids. Germline lookup yields CDR1 LNHDA and CDR2 SQIVND (reference sequence). V trimming: 7 bases; J trimming: 5 bases; junction bases outside the gene matches: 8. The DNA of the CDR3 is TGTGCCAGTAACCCCCGGGACAGTCACAATGAGCAGTTCTTC. This gives the protein CASNPRDSHNEQFF.

Note on this clone: One end of the junction varies from germline; a read error may be responsible. V usage is TRBV7-2 and J usage is TRBJ2-7, with a tentative D call TRBD1 (6 bases). CDR1 and CDR2 from the germline V gene are SGHTA and FQGNSA. CDR3 length equals 13 residues. The CDR3 DNA sequence: TGTGCCAGCAGCTTAGAGCGGAGTGGGGGCATGGGGTTC. The encoded protein is CASSLERSGGMGF. The entire variable domain, with the rest obtained from reference TRBV7-2 and TRBJ2-7, is as follows: GAGVSQSPSNKVTEKGKDVELRCDPISGHTALYWYRQSLGQGLEFLIYFQGNSAPDKSGLPSDRFSAERTGGSVSTLTIQRTQQEDSAVYLCASSLERSGGMGFGPGTRLTVT.

This clone was seen once. The chain couples TRBV2 to TRBJ2-3; D perhaps matches TRBD2 (5 bases). The CDR3 consists of 12 residues. Germline V gene lookup returns CDR1 SNHLY and CDR2 FYNNEI. The V and J ends lost 7 bases and 5 bases respectively, with 10 bases between them. The CDR3 DNA is TGTGCCAGCATAGCGTTTGGAGATACGCAGTATTTT. Translated, it gives CASIAFGDTQYF.

The V gene is TRBV10-3, the J gene TRBJ1-2; D ambiguous. CDR1 is ENHRY and CDR2 is SYGVKD in the germline V gene. V was trimmed by 3 bases and J by 0 bases, leaving 17 bases between them. CDR3 length: 17 residues. The DNA for the CDR3 is TGTGCCATCAGTGACCCCGTTAAGAGGGAAACTAACTATGGCTACACCTTC. Translated: CAISDPVKRETNYGYTF.

V gene TRBV6-2 or TRBV6-3 combines with J gene TRBJ2-2, with 10 bases that match TRBD1. The V gene's germline CDR1 is MNHEY and CDR2 SVGEGT. The CDR3 consists of 15 residues. V dropped 4 bases and J dropped 7; count of bases not matched to a gene: 6. CDR3 region: CASSSGQGGVGELFF. The CDR3 bases are TGTGCCAGCAGTTCCGGACAGGGGGGGGTCGGGGAGCTGTTTTTT.

This clone was detected once. V usage is TRBV3-1 (or the pseudogene TRBV3-2) and J usage is TRBJ2-5; D gene unclear. Germline CDR1 LGHDT, CDR2 YNNKEL (reference sequence). The CDR3 sequence is 15 residues long. Trimming left V 0 bases short and J 2 bases short, with 10 bases between. The CDR3 spells CASSQDLGPQETQYF. Written as DNA, the CDR3 is TGTGCCAGCAGCCAAGATTTGGGCCCTCAAGAGACCCAGTACTTC.

V usage is TRBV13 and J usage is TRBJ2-2; no clear D. The germline gives CDR1 PRHDT, CDR2 FYEKMQ (reference sequence). Trimming pared 0 bases from V and 5 bases from J, leaving 7 bases between. The CDR3 loop spans 14 amino acids. The CDR3 DNA reads as TGTGCCAGCAGCTTAGGCACACGAACCGGGGAGCTGTTTTTT. It encodes CASSLGTRTGELFF.

The chain joins TRBV5-4 to TRBJ1-1; 7 bases map to TRBD1. The V gene end was trimmed by 4 bases and the J gene end by 3 bases; junction bases not matched to a gene: 12. CDR3 length: 16 amino acids. Per the germline V gene, CDR1 is SGHNT and CDR2 is YYREEE (reference sequence). CDR3 coding DNA: TGTGCCAGCAGCCGACGTCGACAGGGCTTTGACACTGAAGCTTTCTTT. It encodes CASSRRRQGFDTEAFF.

The gene calls are TRBV14 and TRBJ2-3; 10 bases map to TRBD1. From germline, CDR1 is SGHDN and CDR2 FVKESK. There are 15 residues in the CDR3. With 6 bases clipped from V and 6 bases from J, the junction kept 9 bases outside the gene matches. DNA for the CDR3: TGTGCCAGCAGACGGACGGGACAGGGGCGGGATACGCAGTATTTT. Its protein product is CASRRTGQGRDTQYF.

This clone was detected once. The V gene is TRBV28, the J gene TRBJ2-2, with 7 bases fitting TRBD2. The CDR3 has 17 amino acids. After removal of 1 base from V and 1 base from J, the junction contained 6 bases not matched to a gene. The V gene's germline CDR1 is MDHEN and CDR2 SYDVKM. In DNA, the CDR3 is TGTGCCAGCAGTTTATTCGGGGGGACGGTGAACACCGGGGAGCTGTTTTTT. This codes for CASSLFGGTVNTGELFF.

V and J are TRBV7-2 and TRBJ1-4; 7 bases line up with TRBD1. Germline CDR1 reads SGHTA; CDR2 reads FQGNSA. The CDR3 is 14 amino acids. V dropped 1 base and J dropped 10; count of bases not matched to a gene: 6. The CDR3 sequence is CASSLGQGGRKLFF. In DNA, the CDR3 is TGTGCCAGCAGCTTAGGCCAGGGGGGCCGAAAACTGTTTTTT.

The V and J genes are TRBV11-2 and TRBJ2-6; the match to TRBD1 covers 7 bases. The CDR3 spans 15 residues. The trim removed 6 bases at V and 3 bases at J, leaving 5 bases unmatched. CDR1 and CDR2 from the germline V gene are SGHAT and FQNNGV. The CDR3 protein is CASSPTGYGANVLTF. The CDR3 DNA sequence: TGTGCCAGCAGTCCGACAGGGTATGGGGCCAACGTCCTGACTTTC.

V is TRBV5-6 and J is TRBJ2-7; 12 nucleotides align to TRBD1. The CDR3 sequence is 16 residues long. Germline V gene data show CDR1 as SGHDT and CDR2 as YYEEEE. The V segment lost 0 bases and the J segment 4 bases; nucleotides outside the gene matches: 5. For the CDR3, the DNA is TGTGCCAGCAGCTTGGATCGGGGACAGGGGGCTTACGAGCAGTACTTC. This codes for CASSLDRGQGAYEQYF.